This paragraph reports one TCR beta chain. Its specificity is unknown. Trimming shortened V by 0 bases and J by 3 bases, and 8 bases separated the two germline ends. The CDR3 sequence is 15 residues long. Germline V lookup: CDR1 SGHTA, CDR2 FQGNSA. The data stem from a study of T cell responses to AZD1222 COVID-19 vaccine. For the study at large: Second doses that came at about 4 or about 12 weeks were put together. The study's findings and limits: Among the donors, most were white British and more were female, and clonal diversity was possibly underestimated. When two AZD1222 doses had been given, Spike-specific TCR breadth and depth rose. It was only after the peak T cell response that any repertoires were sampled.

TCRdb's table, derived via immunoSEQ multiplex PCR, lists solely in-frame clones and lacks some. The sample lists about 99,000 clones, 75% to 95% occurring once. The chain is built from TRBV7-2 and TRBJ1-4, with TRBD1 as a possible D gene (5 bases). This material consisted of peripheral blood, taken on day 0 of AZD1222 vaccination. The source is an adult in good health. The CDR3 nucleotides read TGTGCCAGCAGCTTAGCGGGACCCTCTAATGAAAAACTGTTTTTT. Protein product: CASSLAGPSNEKLFF.